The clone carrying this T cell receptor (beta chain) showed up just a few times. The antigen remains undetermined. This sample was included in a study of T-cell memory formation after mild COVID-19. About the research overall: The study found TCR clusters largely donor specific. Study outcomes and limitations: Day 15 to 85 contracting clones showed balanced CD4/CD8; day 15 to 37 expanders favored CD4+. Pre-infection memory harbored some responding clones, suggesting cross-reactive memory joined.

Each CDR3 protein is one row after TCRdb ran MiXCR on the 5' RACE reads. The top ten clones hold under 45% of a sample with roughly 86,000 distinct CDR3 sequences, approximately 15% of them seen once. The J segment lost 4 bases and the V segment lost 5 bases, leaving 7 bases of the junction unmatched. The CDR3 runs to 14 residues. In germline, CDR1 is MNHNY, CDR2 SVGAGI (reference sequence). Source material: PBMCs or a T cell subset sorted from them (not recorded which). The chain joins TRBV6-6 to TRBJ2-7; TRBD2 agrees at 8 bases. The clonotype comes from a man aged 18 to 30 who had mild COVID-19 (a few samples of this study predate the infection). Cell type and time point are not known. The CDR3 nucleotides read TGTGCCAGCAGTCTCCCGGGACTAGTTTACGAGCAGTACTTC. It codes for CASSLPGLVYEQYF.